This T cell receptor beta chain was documented in a study of shared clonotypes between healthy human individuals. Looking at the study overall: Participating donors consisted of two women and a few men aged 18 to 49. Overall study results and limits: Larger richness was generally estimated for naive than memory subsets.

Sequencing was performed with immunoSEQ multiplex PCR; in TCRdb, only in-frame clones are kept and a portion is missing. Of 2,500,000 or so clones in the sample, 85% to 95% were seen once. Of note for this clone: Antigen unknown.

Germline assignment: CDR1 SGHNT and CDR2 YYREEE (reference sequence). Trimming cost V 0 bases and J 6 bases, with 18 bases left between them. The CDR3 runs to 16 residues. Healthy HIV-negative adults without recent acute infections or vaccinations served as donors. Memory CD4+ cells were the fraction left after CD45RA+ naive selection. The sequencing sample was made of naive CD4+ T cells from PBMCs. Sample subset: CD45RA+ positively selected. The chain employs TRBV5-4 and TRBJ1-1, with D tentatively TRBD1 (6 bases). The sequence derives from a man younger than 35 in good health. Some clones in this sample may be carry-over from other donors' samples. CDR3 region: CASSLAGAKGYAEAFF. Here the CDR3 DNA reads TGTGCCAGCAGCTTGGCAGGGGCTAAGGGGTATGCTGAAGCTTTCTTT.